The rows below give T cell receptor beta chains drawn from one sample of a study of beta chain features in type 1 diabetes. TCRdb's copy holds only in-frame clones and misses some; the assay was immunoSEQ multiplex PCR. The sample shows around 400,000 clones, around 12% of them seen only once. Sequencing was carried out using naive CD4+ T cells from blood. The receptors come from a young man in good health. CDR3s include the opening cysteine and the closing phenylalanine or tryptophan. Fields, in order: J gene, D gene, V gene, clone size, CDR3 DNA, CDR3 protein. The D gene is left open where the match is weak. Clone size is shown for a subset of rows, as once, few, many or a class of expanded clone.

TRBJ2-4,TRBD1,TRBV6-5,few,TGTGCCAGCAGTCATGGGACAGCGGCCATTCAGTACTTC,CASSHGTAAIQYF
TRBJ1-5,TRBD1,TRBV10-3,few,TGTGCCATCAGTGAGGGACAGGGGAGCAATCAGCCCCAGCATTTT,CAISEGQGSNQPQHF
TRBJ2-7,TRBD2,TRBV28,.,TGTGCCAGCAGCTCCAGCGGGAGGATGTACGAGCAGTACTTC,CASSSSGRMYEQYF
TRBJ2-3,.,TRBV19,few,TGTGCCAGTAGTCGTTCGCGGGGATTCACAGATACGCAGTATTTT,CASSRSRGFTDTQYF
TRBJ2-7,TRBD2,TRBV5-4,few,TGTGCCGGGGGGGGTGGGCCCAACTACGAGCAGTACTTC,CAGGGGPNYEQYF
TRBJ1-2,.,TRBV10-3,few,.,CASTLETGGSGYTF
TRBJ2-2,.,TRBV25-1,few,TGTGCCAGCACGAGGACTCCGAACACCGGGGAGCTGTTTTTT,CASTRTPNTGELFF
TRBJ2-5,.,TRBV11-2,few,TGTGCCAGCAGCCCGGACTGGCAAGAGACCCAGTACTTC,CASSPDWQETQYF
TRBJ2-6,.,TRBV7-3,few,TGTGCCAGCAGCTTAAGGGAGGGGGTTGGGGCCAACGTCCTGACTTTC,CASSLREGVGANVLTF
TRBJ1-1,TRBD1,TRBV5-1,.,TGCGCCAGCAGCCAGGGACAGCTAAACACTGAAGCTTTCTTT,CASSQGQLNTEAFF
TRBJ2-7,.,TRBV7-2,few,TGTGCCAGCAGCTTCCGTCGGCAGGACTCCTACGAGCAGTACTTC,CASSFRRQDSYEQYF
TRBJ2-3,.,TRBV28,.,TGTGCCAGCAGCGCCACTAGGTTGTCGGGCACAGATACGCAGTATTTT,CASSATRLSGTDTQYF
TRBJ1-2,.,TRBV29-1,few,TGCAGCGTTGCAGGGTTTGACAGTGGCTACACCTTC,CSVAGFDSGYTF
TRBJ2-6,TRBD1,TRBV7-3,few,TGTGCCAGCAGCCCGGGACAGGGACTCGACGGGGCCAACGTCCTGACTTTC,CASSPGQGLDGANVLTF
TRBJ2-3,.,TRBV5-1,few,TGCGCCAGCAGCTTGCGTGGACACTCCACAGATACGCAGTATTTT,CASSLRGHSTDTQYF
TRBJ2-1,TRBD1,TRBV10-3,.,TGTGCCATCAGTTTGGGACAGCAGAATGAGCAGTTCTTC,CAISLGQQNEQFF
TRBJ2-3,.,TRBV23-1,few,TGCGCCAGCAGCCAGGGCACAGATACGCAGTATTTT,CASSQGTDTQYF
TRBJ2-5,TRBD2,TRBV28,few,TGTGCCAGCAGTACCCCGGGACTAGCGGGAGCCCCGACGGAGACCCAGTACTTC,CASSTPGLAGAPTETQYF
TRBJ2-5,TRBD2,TRBV5-1,.,TGCGCCAGTTACCGGACGGGGGGCCAAGAGACCCAGTACTTC,CASYRTGGQETQYF
TRBJ2-5,.,TRBV28,.,TGTGCCAGCAGTTTATATCTCAGGGGCACGCGGGAGACCCAGTACTTC,CASSLYLRGTRETQYF
TRBJ1-5,.,TRBV6-5,few,TGTGCCAGCAGTACGGACAACAATCAGCCCCAGCATTTT,CASSTDNNQPQHF
TRBJ1-2,.,TRBV7-9,few,TGTGCCAGCAGCTTAGCGGGGCAGGGGACCAGGGTCTATGGCTACACCTTC,CASSLAGQGTRVYGYTF
TRBJ1-5,TRBD1,TRBV7-2,.,TGTGCCAGCACGAAAGGACAGGGAGGTGTCTATAGCAATCAGCCCCAGCATTTT,CASTKGQGGVYSNQPQHF
TRBJ2-7,TRBD1,TRBV28,few,TGTGCCAGCATCACGGGACAGGGGACCTACGAGCAGTACTTC,CASITGQGTYEQYF
TRBJ1-5,.,TRBV15,few,TGTGCCACCAGCAGGGGCCCGAATCAGCCCCAGCATTTT,CATSRGPNQPQHF
TRBJ2-5,.,TRBV5-4,few,TGTGCCAGCAGCGGACCGGGGAGGCAAGAGACCCAGTACTTC,CASSGPGRQETQYF
TRBJ2-7,TRBD1,TRBV18,.,TGTGCCAGCTCGAAGACAGGGACCTACGAGCAGTACTTC,CASSKTGTYEQYF
TRBJ1-1,.,TRBV5-4,.,TGTGCCAGCAGTATCCAGGGCTCGATGAACACTGAAGCTTTCTTT,CASSIQGSMNTEAFF
TRBJ2-3,.,TRBV9,.,TGTGCCAGCAGCGTAGTAGGGGGGGATAAGCGGGGAAGCACAGATACGCAGTATTTT,CASSVVGGDKRGSTDTQYF